The 32 T cell receptor beta chains listed next were all sequenced from one sample in a study of cytomegalovirus exposure and HLA in healthy donors. It was with 60 Vbeta and 13 Jbeta primers that the PCR ran. Measured with immunoSEQ multiplex PCR; TCRdb has only the in-frame clones, and not every one. This sample has about 200,000 clones, with 70% to 80% found just once. Source material: PBMCs. Receptor source: a girl aged 2-10 years in good health and CMV-seronegative.

The rearrangement joins TRBV6-5 to TRBJ1-3; D may be TRBD1 (5 bases). Trimming pared 2 bases from V and 2 bases from J, leaving 10 bases between. In germline, CDR1 is MNHEY, CDR2 SVGAGI. The CDR3 runs to 15 residues. CDR3 sequence reads: CASSYQPTAGNTIYF. DNA of the CDR3: TGTGCCAGCAGTTACCAACCGACAGCTGGAAACACCATATATTTT.

The chain joins TRBV2 to TRBJ2-7, with TRBD1 matching 9 bases. V lost 8 bases to trimming and J lost 9 bases; unmatched junction nucleotides: 14. The germline V gene has CDR1 SNHLY and CDR2 FYNNEI. The CDR3 runs to 14 residues. CDR3 residues: CASLPGQGPLTQYF. CDR3 in DNA: TGTGCCAGCCTCCCGGGACAGGGTCCCCTAACGCAGTACTTC.

This chain connects TRBV6-5 to TRBJ1-5; D is unclear. The CDR3 runs to 13 residues. CDR1 MNHEY and CDR2 SVGAGI come from the germline V gene. Trimming cost V 3 bases and J 5 bases, with 8 bases left between them. CDR3 sequence (DNA): TGTGCCAGCAGTTATTACAGACATCAGCCCCAGCATTTT. This gives the protein CASSYYRHQPQHF.

The chain has TRBV9 and TRBJ2-2; D perhaps matches TRBD2 (5 bases). From germline, CDR1 is SGDLS and CDR2 YYNGEE. This CDR3 region has 14 residues. V was clipped by 0 bases and J by 8 bases, with 11 bases between them. The CDR3 sequence is CASSVAWRPGELFF. CDR3 nucleotide sequence: TGTGCCAGCAGCGTAGCTTGGAGGCCGGGGGAGCTGTTTTTT. Combining the CDR3 with reference TRBV9 and TRBJ2-2 gives the whole variable domain DSGVTQTPKHLITATGQRVTLRCSPRSGDLSVYWYQQSLDQGLQFLIQYYNGEERAKGNILERFSAQQFPDLHSELNLSSLELGDSALYFCASSVAWRPGELFFGEGSRLTVL.

This clone was counted only a few times. This chain connects TRBV14 to TRBJ1-6, with 8 positions matching TRBD1. CDR3 length: 15 residues. Trimming took 4 bases from V and 10 from J; bases not matched to a gene: 9. From germline, CDR1 is SGHDN and CDR2 FVKESK. CDR3 in DNA: TGTGCCAGCAGCCTTGGACAGGGAGGGCAATCACCCCTCCACTTT. It encodes CASSLGQGGQSPLHF.

This clone appeared once. The chain links TRBV4-1 to TRBJ1-1; 7 positions match TRBD1. The ends lost 4 bases at V and 4 bases at J; junction bases unmatched: 6. The CDR3 is 14 amino acids. From germline, CDR1 is MGHRA and CDR2 YSYEKL. The CDR3 DNA reads TGCGCCAGCAGCCCAGGACAGGTAGGCACTGAAGCTTTCTTT. Its protein product is CASSPGQVGTEAFF.

This clone was observed a few times. The chain carries TRBV19 and TRBJ1-1; possible D gene TRBD1, 5 bases. This CDR3 region has 14 residues. Germline V gives CDR1 LNHDA, CDR2 SQIVND (reference sequence). The V end lost 1 base, the J end lost 5 bases, and 11 bases lay between the germline ends. The CDR3 here is CASSIVGGVTEAFF. The CDR3 bases are TGTGCCAGTAGTATAGTGGGGGGTGTGACTGAAGCTTTCTTT.

The J gene is TRBJ2-4, the V gene TRBV29-1; possible D gene TRBD1, 5 bases. Germline CDR1 is SQVTM and CDR2 is ANQGSEA. The CDR3 runs to 12 residues. V was cut by 4 bases and J by 6 bases, with 10 bases left in between. CDR3 region: CSVGRVGNIQYF. The DNA for the CDR3 is TGCAGCGTTGGCAGGGTAGGAAACATTCAGTACTTC.

V gene TRBV7-8 combines with J gene TRBJ2-3; D is unclear. The CDR3 covers 13 residues. The germline V gene has CDR1 SGHVS and CDR2 FQNEAQ. V lost 5 bases to trimming and J lost 4 bases, with 10 bases between them. In DNA, the CDR3 is TGTGCCAGCAGCAGCACGGTACCAGATACGCAGTATTTT. Amino acids: CASSSTVPDTQYF.

On this clone itself: Germline is not matched at one junction end, which may reflect a read error. The chain employs TRBV16 and TRBJ1-5; no firm D call. The CDR3 consists of 16 residues. Germline assignment: CDR1 KGHSY and CDR2 FQNENV. CDR3 in amino acids: CASTQKVRSSNQPQHF. The CDR3 DNA reads TGTGCCAGCACCCAAAAGGTCAGGTCTAGCAATCAGCCCCAGCATTTT.

The rearrangement uses TRBV15 and TRBJ2-7; tentative D call: TRBD1 (6 bases). There are 15 residues in the CDR3. Germline V gene lookup returns CDR1 LNHNV and CDR2 YYDKDF (reference sequence). V lost 0 bases and J lost 2, with 11 bases in between. CDR3 sequence (DNA): TGTGCCACCAGCAGAGATCAGAAGGGGGCCTACGAGCAGTACTTC. Protein: CATSRDQKGAYEQYF.

This clone was picked up one time. The V and J genes are TRBV25-1 and TRBJ1-3; 7 nucleotides match TRBD1. V gave up 2 bases and J gave up 4 bases; unmatched junction bases: 14. The CDR3 has 18 residues. CDR1 is MGHDK, CDR2 SYGVNS, per germline. This CDR3 reads CASSEVGREGAAGNTIYF. CDR3 DNA sequence: TGTGCCAGCAGTGAAGTAGGTCGGGAGGGGGCGGCAGGAAACACCATATATTTT.

V is TRBV7-2 and J is TRBJ2-3; 10 nucleotides agree with TRBD2. V shed 1 base and J 5 bases; nucleotides not matched to a gene: 12. The CDR3 has 18 amino acids. CDR1 and CDR2 from the germline V gene are SGHTA and FQGNSA. This chain's CDR3 is CASSLVSRLAGDGDTQYF. The CDR3 DNA reads TGTGCCAGCAGCTTAGTTTCCCGGCTAGCGGGAGATGGAGATACGCAGTATTTT.

The chain links TRBV7-6 to TRBJ1-4; 7 bases agree with TRBD1. CDR3 size: 15 residues. V shed 5 bases, J shed 3 bases, and the junction held 6 bases outside the gene matches. The germline V gene encodes CDR1 SGHVS and CDR2 FNYEAQ. DNA for the CDR3: TGTGCCAGCAGCATCCGGGACAGCCCTAATGAAAAACTGTTTTTT. It codes for CASSIRDSPNEKLFF.

Regarding this clone: Compared with germline, one end of the junction differs, possibly owing to a read error. The chain has TRBV6-5 and TRBJ2-2, with 7 nucleotides matching TRBD1. The CDR3 spans 13 residues. CDR1 MNHEY and CDR2 SVGAGI come from the germline V gene. Here the CDR3 DNA reads TGTGCCGGCAGTTTGACAGGGACCGGGGAGCTGTTTTTT. This gives the protein CAGSLTGTGELFF.

V gene TRBV6-5 combines with J gene TRBJ1-2; 11 bases line up with TRBD1. Germline values: CDR1 MNHEY, CDR2 SVGAGI. The CDR3 has 14 amino acids. The trim removed 5 bases at V and 6 bases at J, leaving 5 bases unmatched. CDR3 bases: TGTGCCAGCAGTAGGACAGGGGGCTTGGATGGCTACACCTTC. It yields the protein CASSRTGGLDGYTF.

J is TRBJ1-4 and V is TRBV6-5, with 11 bases fitting TRBD1. The germline CDR1 and CDR2 sequences are MNHEY and SVGAGI. CDR3 length: 15 residues. The V segment lost 4 bases and the J segment 8 bases; nucleotides outside the gene matches: 6. CDR3 region: CASSSPGTGGEKLFF. CDR3 nucleotides: TGTGCCAGCAGTTCCCCCGGGACAGGGGGGGAAAAACTGTTTTTT.

The chain combines TRBV7-9 with TRBJ2-4; the match to TRBD2 covers 10 bases. The CDR3 has 14 residues. V shed 5 bases, J shed 5 bases, and the junction held 3 bases outside the gene matches. CDR1 SEHNR and CDR2 FQNEAQ come from the germline V gene (reference sequence). This CDR3 is CASSQSGGENIQYF. CDR3 bases: TGTGCCAGCAGCCAAAGCGGGGGGGAAAACATTCAGTACTTC.

V is TRBV18 and J is TRBJ2-3, with D possibly TRBD2 on 6 matching bases. This CDR3 is 16 amino acids long. The germline V gene encodes CDR1 KGHSH and CDR2 LQKENI. The V gene lost 0 bases and the J gene lost 4 bases, with 14 bases spanning the gap. CDR3 sequence: CASSPPRGRSADTQYF. In nucleotides, the CDR3 is TGTGCCAGCTCACCACCGCGGGGAAGAAGTGCAGATACGCAGTATTTT.

The count of this clone is one. The J gene is TRBJ1-1, the V gene TRBV19; 8 bases are shared with TRBD1. Germline V gives CDR1 LNHDA, CDR2 SQIVND (reference sequence). This CDR3 is 13 amino acids long. V shed 9 bases and J 5 bases; nucleotides not matched to a gene: 8. CDR3 loop: CASRQGTRTEAFF. The CDR3 DNA is TGTGCCAGCCGACAGGGGACGAGGACTGAAGCTTTCTTT.

The rearrangement links TRBV19 to TRBJ1-4; weak D call: TRBD1 (6 bases). With 5 bases removed from V and 5 bases from J, the gap between germline ends came to 15 bases. This CDR3 region has 15 residues. CDR1 and CDR2 from the germline V gene are LNHDA and SQIVND (reference sequence). The CDR3 nucleotides read TGTGCCAGTAGTCCCGTTGGGGGCACGAATGAAAAACTGTTTTTT. This encodes CASSPVGGTNEKLFF.

This clone came up a few times. V is TRBV9 and J is TRBJ2-5, with TRBD2 identical over 9 bases. V shed 0 bases and J 5 bases; nucleotides not matched to a gene: 2. The germline CDR1 and CDR2 sequences are SGDLS and YYNGEE. There are 14 residues in the CDR3. The CDR3 DNA follows: TGTGCCAGCAGCGTAGATACTAGCGGGGAGACCCAGTACTTC. Its translation: CASSVDTSGETQYF.

A word on this clone: Distinct nucleotide sequences in the sample also encode this CDR3. V and J are TRBV4-2 and TRBJ2-1; D not resolved. This CDR3 is 15 amino acids long. V was clipped by 1 base and J by 5 bases, with 12 bases between them. The germline V gene has CDR1 LGHNA and CDR2 YNFKEQ. CDR3 nucleotides: TGTGCCAGCAGCCAAGTCGTCAGTAGCCACAATGAGCAGTTCTTC. Protein sequence: CASSQVVSSHNEQFF.

The chain combines TRBV7-9 with TRBJ2-2; possibly TRBD2 for D (6 bases). Germline CDR1 reads SEHNR; CDR2 reads FQNEAQ (reference sequence). V was cut by 4 bases and J by 7 bases, with 19 bases left in between. The CDR3 is made up of 16 amino acids. CDR3 sequence reads: CASSSLLAPQDGELFF. As DNA, the CDR3 is TGTGCCAGCAGCTCTTTACTAGCACCGCAGGACGGGGAGCTGTTTTTT.

The chain joins TRBV7-9 to TRBJ1-1; D remains ambiguous. CDR3 size: 15 residues. Trimming removed 1 base at V and 6 bases at J, with 15 bases between. Germline CDR1 is SEHNR and CDR2 is FQNEAQ (reference sequence). This chain's CDR3 is CASSLGLTTLPEAFF. DNA of the CDR3: TGTGCCAGCAGCTTAGGGTTAACGACACTTCCTGAAGCTTTCTTT.

The chain employs TRBV15 and TRBJ1-4; a weak D match, TRBD1 (5 bases). Germline V gene sequence: CDR1 LNHNV, CDR2 YYDKDF (reference sequence). Trimming took off 5 bases at V and 6 bases at J, with 13 bases between the two ends. There are 14 residues in the CDR3. The CDR3 nucleotides are TGTGCCACCAGCCCTCCGGGGGTATATGAAAAACTGTTTTTT. The encoded protein is CATSPPGVYEKLFF. The full variable domain, in which reference TRBV15 and TRBJ1-4 provide the parts outside the CDR3, is DAMVIQNPRYQVTQFGKPVTLSCSQTLNHNVMYWYQQKSSQAPKLLFHYYDKDFNNEADTPDNFQSRRPNTSFCFLDIRSPGLGDTAMYLCATSPPGVYEKLFFGSGTQLSVL.

J is TRBJ2-7 and V is TRBV25-1, with D maybe TRBD1 (6 bases). V lost 3 bases and J lost 7, with 13 bases in between. The germline V gene has CDR1 MGHDK and CDR2 SYGVNS. The CDR3 is made up of 13 amino acids. In nucleotides, the CDR3 is TGTGCCAGCAGTGATTCAGGGGAGTGGGAGCAGTACTTC. Encoded protein: CASSDSGEWEQYF.

The genes are TRBV2 and TRBJ2-1; 7 nucleotides match TRBD2. The J segment lost 4 bases and the V segment lost 7 bases, leaving 10 bases of the junction unmatched. CDR1 SNHLY and CDR2 FYNNEI come from the germline V gene. This CDR3 is 15 amino acids long. This CDR3 is CASITRSGEYNEQFF. Written as DNA, the CDR3 is TGTGCCAGCATCACCCGAAGCGGGGAGTACAATGAGCAGTTCTTC.

The J gene is TRBJ1-1, the V gene TRBV28, with 10 bases identical to TRBD1. CDR3 length equals 14 residues. The germline CDR1 and CDR2 sequences are MDHEN and SYDVKM. V lost 5 bases, J lost 5 bases, and 5 bases stayed unmatched. As DNA, the CDR3 is TGTGCCAGCAGTCCGACAGGGGGCATTACTGAAGCTTTCTTT. Translation: CASSPTGGITEAFF.

The J gene is TRBJ2-1, the V gene TRBV6-4; the D gene is possibly TRBD1 (6 bases). Deletions cut 3 bases from V and 0 bases from J, with 9 bases between. Germline assignment: CDR1 MRHNA and CDR2 SNTAGT. The CDR3 has 15 residues. The CDR3 region has the DNA TGTGCCAGCAGTGAAAGGGGGAGCTCCTACAATGAGCAGTTCTTC. This codes for CASSERGSSYNEQFF.

The CDR3 region has the DNA TGTGCCAGCAGTGAATCTTCTAGCCGCTCCTACAATGAGCAGTTCTTC. This encodes CASSESSSRSYNEQFF. The rearrangement uses TRBV6-1 and TRBJ2-1; a weak D match, TRBD2 (5 bases). With 2 bases removed from V and 0 bases from J, the gap between germline ends came to 11 bases. The CDR3 spans 16 residues. The germline CDR1 and CDR2 sequences are MNHNS and SASEGT.

This clone has a handful of counts. The V call is TRBV7-6, the J call TRBJ2-5; 7 bases line up with TRBD2. The V segment lost 5 bases and the J segment 7 bases; nucleotides outside the gene matches: 10. In germline, CDR1 is SGHVS, CDR2 FNYEAQ. The CDR3 is made up of 14 amino acids. CDR3 amino acids: CASSQLGLVGTQYF. CDR3 sequence (DNA): TGTGCCAGCAGCCAACTCGGACTAGTGGGGACCCAGTACTTC. Full variable domain (rest looked up from reference TRBV7-6 and TRBJ2-5): GAGVSQSPRYKVTKRGQDVALRCDPISGHVSLYWYRQALGQGPEFLTYFNYEAQQDKSGLPNDRFSAERPEGSISTLTIQRTEQRDSAMYRCASSQLGLVGTQYFGPGTRLLVL.